These T cell receptor beta chains were read from a single sample in a study of Ad26.COV2.S vaccination and SARS-CoV-2 variants. Measured with immunoSEQ multiplex PCR; TCRdb has only the in-frame clones, and not every one. In the table there are 400,000 to 450,000 clones, about 90% of which are singletons. The material was peripheral blood, obtained in a trial of Ad26.COV2.S vaccine versus placebo. Receptors originate from a person aged 18-65 years who received the Ad26.COV2.S COVID-19 vaccine or a placebo. Both conserved end residues are part of each CDR3. A D gene is named only where the DNA matches it firmly. Where a row states a size, it is once, few, many or the class of an expanded clone; other rows omit it.

d_gene	v_gene	abundance	j_gene	CDR3aa	CDR3nt
TRBD1	TRBV5-1	.	TRBJ1-1	CASRTGRGNTEAFF	TGCGCCAGTCGGACAGGTCGGGGAAACACTGAAGCTTTCTTT
TRBD1	TRBV6-5	.	TRBJ1-4	CASSQTGLSEKLFF	TGTGCCAGCAGCCAGACAGGGCTTAGTGAAAAACTGTTTTTT
TRBD2	TRBV9	once	TRBJ2-1	CASGELAGGVSYNEQFF	TGTGCCAGCGGGGAATTAGCGGGAGGAGTTTCCTACAATGAGCAGTTCTTC
TRBD1	TRBV3-1/TRBV3-2	.	TRBJ1-6	CASSQRTGANSPLHF	TGTGCCAGCAGCCAGAGGACAGGAGCTAATTCACCCCTCCACTTT
.	TRBV29-1	.	TRBJ2-7	CSFRDSPYEQYF	TGCAGCTTTAGGGACTCCCCCTACGAGCAGTACTTC
.	TRBV28	.	TRBJ2-1	CASSRQNSYNEQFF	TGTGCCAGCAGTCGACAGAACTCCTACAATGAGCAGTTCTTC
.	TRBV19	.	TRBJ2-7	CASNSGSLYEQYF	TGTGCCAGTAACTCAGGGTCCCTCTACGAGCAGTACTTC
.	TRBV7-2	once	TRBJ2-5	CASSSTGREYF	TGTGCCAGCAGCTCCACAGGGCGGGAGTACTTC
.	TRBV6-2/TRBV6-3	.	TRBJ2-6	CASSESSGANVLTF	TGTGCCAGCAGCGAGTCCTCTGGGGCCAACGTCCTGACTTTC
.	TRBV28	.	TRBJ2-1	CASSSGTLNDEQFF	TGTGCCAGCAGCTCCGGGACACTAAACGATGAGCAGTTCTTC
TRBD2	TRBV6-2/TRBV6-3	.	TRBJ2-7	CASSLGGLAGVSSYEQYF	TGTGCCAGCAGTTTAGGGGGACTAGCGGGAGTCTCATCCTACGAGCAGTACTTC
.	TRBV28	.	TRBJ1-4	CASRLTNEKLFF	TGTGCCAGCAGGTTAACTAATGAAAAACTGTTTTTT
TRBD2	TRBV10-3	.	TRBJ2-5	CAISESGTSLETQYF	TGTGCCATCAGTGAGTCCGGGACTAGTCTGGAGACCCAGTACTTC
.	TRBV2	once	TRBJ1-1	CASRSRVSNTEAFF	TGTGCCAGCAGATCAAGAGTGTCGAACACTGAAGCTTTCTTT
.	TRBV27	.	TRBJ2-1	CASSLRQPQNNEQFF	TGTGCCAGCAGTTTACGGCAGCCCCAGAACAATGAGCAGTTCTTC
TRBD1	TRBV29-1	once	TRBJ1-2	CSVEAGQRYGYTF	TGCAGCGTTGAAGCGGGACAGCGATATGGCTACACCTTC
.	TRBV6-5	.	TRBJ2-1	CASSQQDGRYNEQFF	TGTGCCAGCAGCCAGCAAGACGGGCGCTACAATGAGCAGTTCTTC
TRBD2	TRBV7-7	.	TRBJ2-1	CASSLRPGLAGSYNEQFF	TGTGCCAGCAGCCTCCGCCCGGGACTAGCGGGTTCCTACAATGAGCAGTTCTTC
.	TRBV2	.	TRBJ2-5	CASSDSASSQYF	TGTGCCAGCAGTGATTCGGCTAGCTCGCAGTACTTC
.	TRBV9	.	TRBJ1-1	CASSVEGTQNTEAFF	TGTGCCAGCAGCGTAGAGGGCACCCAGAACACTGAAGCTTTCTTT
.	TRBV9	.	TRBJ2-4	CASTALNIQYF	TGTGCCAGCACGGCGTTAAACATTCAGTACTTC
.	TRBV3-1/TRBV3-2	once	TRBJ1-5	CASSPPGSPNQPQHF	TGTGCCAGCAGCCCCCCGGGGAGTCCAAATCAGCCCCAGCATTTT
.	TRBV14	.	TRBJ2-7	CASSQDYSSYEQYF	TGTGCCAGCAGCCAAGATTATAGCTCCTACGAGCAGTACTTC
.	TRBV7-2	.	TRBJ1-5	CASSLSENQPQHF	TGTGCCAGCAGCTTGTCAGAAAATCAGCCCCAGCATTTT
TRBD1	TRBV15	.	TRBJ1-4	CATSGLTGISEKLFF	TGTGCCACCAGCGGCTTGACAGGGATAAGCGAAAAACTGTTTTTT
.	TRBV27	.	TRBJ1-6	CASRNRGGDNSPLHF	TGTGCCAGCAGAAACAGAGGAGGGGATAATTCACCCCTCCACTTT
.	TRBV13	.	TRBJ2-7	CASSLGPGSSSYEQYF	TGTGCCAGCAGCTTAGGCCCAGGGAGTAGCTCCTACGAGCAGTACTTC
.	TRBV6-2/TRBV6-3	few	TRBJ2-7	CASSYVLGGPSYEQYF	TGTGCCAGCAGTTACGTTCTAGGGGGACCATCCTACGAGCAGTACTTC